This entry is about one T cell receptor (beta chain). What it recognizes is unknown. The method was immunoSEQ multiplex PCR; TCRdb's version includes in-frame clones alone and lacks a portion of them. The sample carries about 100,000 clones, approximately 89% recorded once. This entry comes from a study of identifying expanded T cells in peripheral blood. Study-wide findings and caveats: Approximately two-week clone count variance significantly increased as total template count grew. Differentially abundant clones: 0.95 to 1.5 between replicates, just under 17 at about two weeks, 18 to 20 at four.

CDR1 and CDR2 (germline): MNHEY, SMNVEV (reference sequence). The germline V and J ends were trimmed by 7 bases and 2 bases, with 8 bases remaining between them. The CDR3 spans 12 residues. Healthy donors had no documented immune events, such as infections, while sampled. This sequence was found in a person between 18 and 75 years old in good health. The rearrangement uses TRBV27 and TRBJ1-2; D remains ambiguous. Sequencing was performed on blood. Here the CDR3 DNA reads TGTGCCAGCATGTCCAGCAACTATGGCTACACCTTC. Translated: CASMSSNYGYTF.